The 18 T cell receptor beta chains below come from one sample, sequenced in a study of cytomegalovirus exposure and HLA in healthy donors. The PCR employed 60 Vbeta primers together with 13 Jbeta primers. Sequencing used immunoSEQ multiplex PCR; TCRdb keeps in-frame clones, though not all of them. The sample carries around 90,000 clones, more than 55% recorded once. Sequences were obtained from PBMCs. These receptors originate from a human donor in good health.

The V and J genes are TRBV29-1 and TRBJ2-1; no reliable D call. Germline assignment: CDR1 SQVTM and CDR2 ANQGSEA. CDR3 length: 15 residues. The germline V and J ends were trimmed by 4 bases and 0 bases, with 13 bases remaining between them. The CDR3, as DNA: TGCAGCGTTGGTCCGTCACGGAGCTCCTACAATGAGCAGTTCTTC. Its translation: CSVGPSRSSYNEQFF.

This sequence joins TRBV30 and TRBJ2-1; TRBD2 might be the D (6 bases). V was shortened by 8 bases and J by 3 bases, with 11 bases between the two germline ends. In germline, CDR1 is GTSNPN, CDR2 SVGIG (reference sequence). The CDR3 sequence is 12 residues long. CDR3 nucleotides: TGTGCCCTCGGGCGGGGCTACAATGAGCAGTTCTTC. Its protein product is CALGRGYNEQFF. Drawing the rest from reference TRBV30 and TRBJ2-1, the complete variable domain is SQTIHQWPATLVQPVGSPLSLECTVEGTSNPNLYWYRQAAGRGLQLLFYSVGIGQISSEVPQNLSASRPQDRQFILSSKKLLLSDSGFYLCALGRGYNEQFFGPGTRLTVL.

The chain links TRBV2 to TRBJ1-2; weak D call: TRBD1 (6 bases). With 6 bases removed from V and 8 bases from J, the gap between germline ends came to 13 bases. Germline V gene sequence: CDR1 SNHLY, CDR2 FYNNEI. The CDR3 runs to 12 residues. In DNA form, the CDR3 reads TGTGCCAGCAGAGCGGACAGTGAAGGCTACACCTTC. Translation gives CASRADSEGYTF.

V usage is TRBV18 and J usage is TRBJ2-1, with D perhaps matching TRBD1 (7 bases). The CDR3 consists of 14 residues. CDR1 is KGHSH, CDR2 LQKENI, per germline. Trimming cost V 6 bases and J 7 bases, with 16 bases left between them. The CDR3 sequence: CASSPDREENEQFF. The CDR3 bases are TGTGCCAGCTCCCCAGACAGGGAGGAGAATGAGCAGTTCTTC.

The chain links TRBV6-4 to TRBJ2-3, with 13 bases lining up with TRBD2. The CDR3 loop spans 15 amino acids. V trimming: 5 bases; J trimming: 6 bases; junction bases outside the gene matches: 5. The V gene's germline CDR1 is MRHNA and CDR2 SNTAGT. This CDR3 is CASSRLAGGGDTQYF. Written as DNA, the CDR3 is TGTGCCAGCAGTCGACTAGCGGGGGGCGGTGATACGCAGTATTTT.

This clone was observed a handful of times. The chain's CDR3 is CASSAQGALSGYTF. CDR3 bases: TGTGCCAGCAGCGCTCAGGGGGCGCTTTCTGGCTACACCTTC. This chain connects TRBV9 to TRBJ1-2; TRBD1 matches at 8 bases. The CDR3 loop spans 14 amino acids. The junction had 8 bases not matched to a gene; V was cut back by 3 bases and J by 7 bases. Germline CDR1 reads SGDLS; CDR2 reads YYNGEE. The full variable domain, its missing parts supplied by reference TRBV9 and TRBJ1-2, is DSGVTQTPKHLITATGQRVTLRCSPRSGDLSVYWYQQSLDQGLQFLIQYYNGEERAKGNILERFSAQQFPDLHSELNLSSLELGDSALYFCASSAQGALSGYTFGSGTRLTVV.

V usage is TRBV27 and J usage is TRBJ1-3; D is unresolved. CDR1 MNHEY and CDR2 SMNVEV come from the germline V gene (reference sequence). The ends were cut back, 3 bases at V and 1 base at J, with 7 bases in the middle. The length of the CDR3 is 14 residues. The DNA of the CDR3 is TGTGCCAGCAGTTTTGGAGGGTCTGGAAACACCATATATTTT. As protein: CASSFGGSGNTIYF.

The sample holds one count of this clone. This chain links TRBV30 with TRBJ1-5; TRBD1 aligns across 8 bases. After removal of 0 bases from V and 7 bases from J, the junction contained 5 bases not matched to a gene. This CDR3 is 14 amino acids long. Germline CDR1 reads GTSNPN; CDR2 reads SVGIG (reference sequence). CDR3 nucleotide sequence: TGTGCCTGGAGTGTACCAGGGGGCGGGCAGCCCCAGCATTTT. As protein: CAWSVPGGGQPQHF.

V is TRBV7-2 and J is TRBJ2-7; 7 positions match TRBD1. With V trimmed by 0 bases and J by 2 bases, 13 bases remained unmatched. Germline-derived CDR1 and CDR2 are SGHTA and FQGNSA. The length of the CDR3 is 18 residues. In nucleotides, the CDR3 is TGTGCCAGCAGCTTAGCCTATGGACAGGTCCTAGGGGCCTACGAGCAGTACTTC. Protein: CASSLAYGQVLGAYEQYF.

The chain recombines TRBV7-3 with TRBJ1-2; the match to TRBD1 covers 12 bases. The CDR3 has 16 amino acids. CDR1 and CDR2 from the germline V gene are SGHTA and FQGTGA. The ends lost 5 bases at V and 7 bases at J; junction bases unmatched: 11. CDR3 protein: CASSLGGGQGAGGYTF. CDR3 coding DNA: TGTGCCAGCAGCCTGGGGGGGGGACAGGGGGCCGGTGGCTACACCTTC.

The chain recombines TRBV7-8 with TRBJ2-7; a weak D match, TRBD1 (5 bases). CDR1 and CDR2 (germline): SGHVS, FQNEAQ. The CDR3 contains 15 residues. Trimming pared 5 bases from V and 3 bases from J, leaving 17 bases between. The CDR3 DNA sequence: TGTGCCAGCAGCCGGACCCCAGGGATCCGCTACGAGCAGTACTTC. It specifies CASSRTPGIRYEQYF. Full variable domain (missing parts from reference TRBV7-8 and TRBJ2-7): GAGVSQSPRYKVAKRGQDVALRCDPISGHVSLFWYQQALGQGPEFLTYFQNEAQLDKSGLPSDRFFAERPEGSVSTLKIQRTQQEDSAVYLCASSRTPGIRYEQYFGPGTRLTVT.

The genes are TRBV7-2 and TRBJ2-1; D possibly corresponds to TRBD1 (6 bases). Germline lookup yields CDR1 SGHTA and CDR2 FQGNSA. Between the trimmed V and J ends, which lost 2 bases and 2 bases, there was a span of 7 bases. CDR3 length equals 14 residues. The CDR3 DNA follows: TGTGCCAGCAGCTTAAACAGGGCCTACAATGAGCAGTTCTTC. It yields the protein CASSLNRAYNEQFF.

This clone was detected only a few times. The chain has TRBV6-1 and TRBJ1-1; 7 positions agree with TRBD1. Germline assignment: CDR1 MNHNS and CDR2 SASEGT. This CDR3 has 13 amino acids. With V trimmed by 6 bases and J by 5 bases, 6 bases remained unmatched. The CDR3 DNA reads as TGTGCCAGCAGCCACGACAGGGCAACTGAAGCTTTCTTT. The encoded protein is CASSHDRATEAFF.

V usage is TRBV6-5 and J usage is TRBJ2-2; the D is unclear. CDR1 is MNHEY, CDR2 SVGAGI, per germline. The CDR3 has 13 amino acids. With 0 bases removed from V and 7 bases from J, the gap between germline ends came to 6 bases. This chain's CDR3 is CASSYSAVGELFF. The DNA of the CDR3 is TGTGCCAGCAGTTACTCGGCGGTCGGGGAGCTGTTTTTT.

The chain links TRBV18 to TRBJ1-3; D call uncertain. This CDR3 region has 15 residues. Trimming shortened V by 0 bases and J by 0 bases, and 6 bases separated the two germline ends. Per the germline V gene, CDR1 is KGHSH and CDR2 is LQKENI. The CDR3 region has the DNA TGTGCCAGCTCACCACCGACATACTCTGGAAACACCATATATTTT. This sequence encodes CASSPPTYSGNTIYF.

This chain connects TRBV6-5 to TRBJ2-2, with a weak D call TRBD2 (5 bases). The CDR3 loop spans 16 amino acids. Germline assignment: CDR1 MNHEY and CDR2 SVGAGI. Deletions cut 0 bases from V and 3 bases from J, with 11 bases between. The CDR3 nucleotides are TGTGCCAGCAGTTACTCGAGTGGGGAGCACACCGGGGAGCTGTTTTTT. The encoded protein is CASSYSSGEHTGELFF.

DNA for the CDR3: TGTGCCAGCAGCTTGGTCGGGGCAGATACGCAGTATTTT. Translation: CASSLVGADTQYF. This chain uses TRBV5-4 with TRBJ2-3, with D possibly TRBD2 on 5 matching bases. CDR1 and CDR2 (germline): SGHNT, YYREEE (reference sequence). V dropped 0 bases and J dropped 4 bases, with 6 bases sitting between them. The CDR3 contains 13 residues.

The J gene is TRBJ2-2, the V gene TRBV15; 11 bases map to TRBD2. Trimming took 3 bases from V and 5 from J; bases not matched to a gene: 5. Per the germline V gene, CDR1 is LNHNV and CDR2 is YYDKDF (reference sequence). The CDR3 loop spans 16 amino acids. The CDR3, as DNA: TGTGCCACCAGCAGTTGGGTAGCGGGGGGGACCGGGGAGCTGTTTTTT. Protein: CATSSWVAGGTGELFF.